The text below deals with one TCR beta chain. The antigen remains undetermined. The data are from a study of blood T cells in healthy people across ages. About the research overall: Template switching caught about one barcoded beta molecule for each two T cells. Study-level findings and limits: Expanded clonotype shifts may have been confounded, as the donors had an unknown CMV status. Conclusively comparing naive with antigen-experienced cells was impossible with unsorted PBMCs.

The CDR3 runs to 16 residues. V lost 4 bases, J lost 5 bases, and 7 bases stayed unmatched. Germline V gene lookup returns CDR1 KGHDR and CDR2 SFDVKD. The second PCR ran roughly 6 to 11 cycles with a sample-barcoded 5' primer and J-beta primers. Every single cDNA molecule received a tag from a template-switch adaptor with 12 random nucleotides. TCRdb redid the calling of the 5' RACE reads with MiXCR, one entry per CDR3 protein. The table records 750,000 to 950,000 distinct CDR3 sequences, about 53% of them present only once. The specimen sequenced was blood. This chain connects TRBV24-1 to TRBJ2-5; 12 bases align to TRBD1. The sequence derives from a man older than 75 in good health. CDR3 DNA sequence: TGTGCCACCAGTGAATCCGGGACAGGGGGCAGGGAGACCCAGTACTTC. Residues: CATSESGTGGRETQYF.